Each of the 27 T cell receptor beta chains below was sequenced from the same sample in a study of tumor and adjacent non-tumor tissue in lung cancer. TCRbeta libraries were built with three rounds of nested PCR, modified from ARM-PCR. Using its own MiXCR run on the multiplex PCR reads, TCRdb lists one record per CDR3 protein. Of approximately 65,000 distinct CDR3 sequences in the sample, 55% to 75% are singletons; the top ten hold 20%. The template was RNA from unsorted bulk tissue. Sequenced input: lung tumor tissue. The receptors originated from a man in his fifties or sixties with non-small cell lung cancer.

In this sample, this clonotype turned up a few times. V and J are TRBV7-9 and TRBJ2-3; 9 bases map to TRBD2. CDR3 size: 16 residues. CDR1 is SEHNR, CDR2 FQNEAQ, per germline (reference sequence). The junction had 8 bases not matched to a gene; V was cut back by 5 bases and J by 2 bases. The CDR3 coding sequence is TGTGCCAGCAGCGTCTCTAGCGGGGAGACCACAGATACGCAGTATTTT. Translation gives CASSVSSGETTDTQYF.

This chain connects TRBV27 to TRBJ2-5; 11 bases line up with TRBD2. The CDR3 is 18 amino acids. CDR1 and CDR2 from the germline V gene are MNHEY and SMNVEV (reference sequence). V shed 2 bases, J shed 4 bases, and the junction held 12 bases outside the gene matches. CDR3 loop: CASSLHARIAGGGETQYF. The CDR3 coding sequence is TGTGCCAGCAGTTTACACGCCCGGATAGCGGGAGGGGGAGAGACCCAGTACTTC.

Turning to this clonotype: This could be a read error, since a much larger clone is one nucleotide away. The CDR3 region is CASGFFGELFF. The CDR3 bases are TGTGCCAGCGGTTTTTTCGGGGAGCTGTTTTTT. The rearrangement links TRBV12-3 or TRBV12-4 to TRBJ2-2; D gene uncertain. The CDR3 runs to 11 residues.

There are many counts of this clonotype. The chain has TRBV6-1 and TRBJ1-6, with 7 bases matching TRBD1. The CDR3 runs 15 residues. V was clipped by 0 bases and J by 9 bases; unmatched bases: 5. Germline V gene data show CDR1 as MNHNS and CDR2 as SASEGT. The CDR3 coding sequence is TGTGCCAGCAGTGAAGCTACAGGGGTTAGTTCACCCCTCCACTTT. Its translation: CASSEATGVSSPLHF.

This rearrangement joins TRBV29-1 to TRBJ1-5; the D is unclear. The J call is in doubt because the DNA end fits TRBJ2-3 better. Germline CDR1 SQVTM, CDR2 ANQGSEA. CDR3 length equals 12 residues. CDR3: CSVRPPNGLQYF. The CDR3 DNA is TGCAGCGTTCGACCCCCCAACGGGCTCCAGTATTTT.

The CDR3 coding sequence is TGTGCCAGCAGCGGTCGAACAGGGGATGGCTACACCTTC. Amino acid sequence: CASSGRTGDGYTF. The V and J genes are TRBV7-9 and TRBJ1-2, with TRBD1 matching 7 bases. Losses at the gene ends were 5 bases for V and 6 bases for J; bases not matched to a gene: 6. Per germline, CDR1 SEHNR and CDR2 FQNEAQ (reference sequence). CDR3 length equals 13 residues.

Comment on this clonotype: This clone may be a read error of a much larger clone one base away. V gene TRBV5-5 combines with J gene TRBJ2-5; D is ambiguous. This CDR3 is built from 14 residues. The V gene's germline CDR1 is SGHKS and CDR2 YYEKEE (reference sequence). CDR3 loop: CDSSVEWAQETQYF. The CDR3 nucleotides read TGTGACAGCAGCGTTGAATGGGCCCAAGAGACCCAGTACTTC.

In this sample, this clonotype turned up many times. The J gene is TRBJ1-2, the V gene TRBV29-1; 9 nucleotides align to TRBD1. This CDR3 comprises 13 residues. V shed 5 bases and J 3 bases; nucleotides not matched to a gene: 4. Looked up from germline, CDR1 is SQVTM and CDR2 is ANQGSEA. The CDR3 DNA reads as TGCAGCGTTCCCGACAGGGGGTACTATGGCTACACCTTC. Its translation is CSVPDRGYYGYTF.

This clonotype was recorded many times. The CDR3 here is CASRTAATGAGELFF. The DNA of the CDR3 is TGTGCCAGCAGGACAGCCGCGACGGGAGCCGGGGAGCTGTTTTTT. The chain is built from TRBV6-5 and TRBJ2-2, with D tentatively TRBD2 (6 bases). Germline V gene lookup returns CDR1 MNHEY and CDR2 SVGAGI. The CDR3 consists of 15 residues. V gave up 6 bases and J gave up 6 bases, with 17 bases separating them.

In the case of this clonotype: The conserved phenylalanine or tryptophan is not found at the CDR3 terminus, so this likely reflects a read error. The DNA is left out, because the CDR3 cannot be placed on it with certainty; the CDR3 is given as TCRdb lists it. The V gene is TRBV12-3 or TRBV12-4, the J gene TRBJ2-2; the table's TRBD1 call for D was not verified on the DNA. The CDR3 sequence runs 15 residues, both termini included. The CDR3 region is CASSTGRGGTGELLL.

As for this clonotype: One end of the junction varies from germline; a read error may be responsible. The CDR3 reads CVSSLDQNTDTQYF. The CDR3 DNA follows: TGTGTCAGCAGCTTAGACCAGAACACTGATACGCAGTATTTT. The chain recombines TRBV11-3 with TRBJ2-3; D is ambiguous. The CDR3 is 14 residues long. The germline V gene has CDR1 SGHNT and CDR2 YENEEA. The full variable domain, with the rest looked up from reference TRBV11-3 and TRBJ2-3, is EAGVVQSPRYKIIEKKQPVAFWCNPISGHNTLYWYLQNLGQGPELLIRYENEEAVDDSQLPKDRFSAERLKGVDSTLKIQPAELGDSAVYLCVSSLDQNTDTQYFGPGTRLTVL.

In this sample, this clonotype turned up many times. This chain connects TRBV6-6 to TRBJ1-5; D remains ambiguous. The length of the CDR3 is 15 residues. Trimming cost V 10 bases and J 2 bases, with 18 bases left between them. Germline CDR1 and CDR2: MNHNY and SVGAGI (reference sequence). The CDR3 DNA is TGTGCCACCTTAAACTACGGGGTTGGCAATCAGCCCCAGCATTTT. Its protein product is CATLNYGVGNQPQHF.

The chain carries TRBV6-1 and TRBJ2-1; TRBD1 aligns across 7 bases. CDR1 and CDR2 (germline): MNHNS, SASEGT. With V trimmed by 5 bases and J by 0 bases, 4 bases remained unmatched. This CDR3 region has 15 residues. In DNA form, the CDR3 reads TGTGCCAGCAGTCCCGACAGGGACTCCTACAATGAGCAGTTCTTC. It is translated as CASSPDRDSYNEQFF.

Notes on this clonotype: A read error may explain this, as a much larger clone is one base away. The chain is built from TRBV29-1 and TRBJ1-4, with 7 positions matching TRBD1. The CDR3 loop spans 12 amino acids. CDR1 is SQVTM, CDR2 ANQGSEA, per germline. The CDR3 reads CGVEQGREKLFF. For the CDR3, the DNA is TGCGGCGTTGAACAGGGGAGGGAAAAACTGTTTTTT.

J is TRBJ2-1 and V is TRBV6-6; D not resolved. The CDR3 extends over 15 amino acids. Trimming took 6 bases from V and 10 from J, leaving 22 bases between them. Per the germline V gene, CDR1 is MNHNY and CDR2 is SVGAGI (reference sequence). The CDR3 spells CASSTRFGGGNEQFF. The DNA of the CDR3 is TGTGCCAGCAGCACGAGGTTTGGCGGTGGTAACGAGCAGTTCTTC.

About this clonotype itself: The junction and the germline gene differ at one end; a read error may be behind it. The CDR3 DNA reads as TGTACCAGCAGTTCAGCACAGGGACGATATTCACCCCTCCACTTT. Translated, it gives CTSSSAQGRYSPLHF. This chain connects TRBV28 to TRBJ1-6, with a tentative D call TRBD1 (6 bases). The germline gives CDR1 MDHEN, CDR2 SYDVKM. The CDR3 extends over 15 amino acids.

About this clonotype: A read error may be the cause here, since a much bigger clone is one base away. The gene calls are TRBV10-3 and TRBJ1-1, with D perhaps TRBD1 (5 bases). The CDR3 has 14 residues. Germline CDR1 and CDR2: ENHRY and SYGVKD. The CDR3 sequence: CVISEWQRGTEAFF. CDR3 sequence (DNA): TGTGTCATCAGTGAGTGGCAGAGGGGCACTGAAGCTTTCTTT.

This clonotype has a handful of counts. The gene calls are TRBV2 and TRBJ2-1; 10 nucleotides agree with TRBD1. The J segment lost 0 bases and the V segment lost 8 bases, leaving 1 base of the junction unmatched. CDR1 is SNHLY, CDR2 FYNNEI, per germline. The CDR3 length is 14 residues. CDR3 bases: TGTGCCAGCCGGACAGGGGGCTCCTACAATGAGCAGTTCTTC. It specifies CASRTGGSYNEQFF.

This clonotype has more than one count but fewer than ten. This rearrangement joins TRBV2 to TRBJ1-2; D is unclear. V lost 0 bases, J lost 3 bases, and 11 bases lay in between. Germline assignment: CDR1 SNHLY and CDR2 FYNNEI. This CDR3 region has 15 residues. The CDR3 DNA reads as TGTGCCAGCAGTGAAGCTGCACAGAGTTACTATGGCTACACCTTC. Protein: CASSEAAQSYYGYTF.

Concerning this clonotype itself: Lacking the conserved final phenylalanine or tryptophan, this CDR3 likely reflects a read error. This chain links TRBV19 with TRBJ2-7; 10 nucleotides line up with TRBD2. This CDR3 has 15 residues. From germline, CDR1 is LNHDA and CDR2 SQIVND (reference sequence). DNA for the CDR3: TGTGCCACTAGTATAGCGGGGGGACCGAGCTACGAGCAGTACTTA. Protein product: CATSIAGGPSYEQYL.

Within the sample, this clonotype is medium-sized. The rearrangement links TRBV29-1 to TRBJ2-3; TRBD1 matches at 9 bases. The CDR3 has 13 residues. The germline gives CDR1 SQVTM, CDR2 ANQGSEA. With 7 bases clipped from V and 1 base from J, the junction kept 3 bases outside the gene matches. The CDR3 sequence: CSATGGRTDTQYF. In nucleotides, the CDR3 is TGCAGCGCTACAGGGGGCCGCACAGATACGCAGTATTTT.

At least ten counts were recorded for this clonotype. It may be a read error: a sequence one base away is much more abundant. The chain joins TRBV29-1 to TRBJ1-1; D may be TRBD1 (5 bases). CDR1 SQVTM and CDR2 ANQGSEA come from the germline V gene. V lost 3 bases to trimming and J lost 4 bases, with 12 bases between them. The CDR3 loop spans 13 amino acids. The CDR3 nucleotides read TGCAGCGTTGAGGGGGATTTCGGCACTGAAGCTTTCTTT. Translation: CSVEGDFGTEAFF.

Details on this clonotype: Since no conserved phenylalanine or tryptophan closes the CDR3, a read error is the likely cause. The chain links TRBV29-1 to TRBJ2-3, with D maybe TRBD1 (5 bases). V lost 7 bases and J lost 4, with 18 bases in between. Germline V CDR1 and CDR2: SQVTM, ANQGSEA. This CDR3 has 14 amino acids. The CDR3 bases are TGCAGCGCCCGGGTAGGGGTTGGCTCAGATACGCAGTATTAT. Translation gives CSARVGVGSDTQYY.

Notes on this clonotype: At one end, the junction sequence differs from germline, possibly due to a read error. The J gene is TRBJ1-2, the V gene TRBV30; D is possibly TRBD1 (5 bases). CDR3 length: 11 residues. Germline loops: CDR1 GTSNPN, CDR2 SVGIG (reference sequence). The CDR3, as DNA: TGTGTCTGGAGTCTGGGGGTCGACTACACCTTC. Its translation: CVWSLGVDYTF.

The count of this clonotype is one. V gene TRBV12-3 or TRBV12-4 combines with J gene TRBJ2-1; 14 bases map to TRBD2. The CDR3 totals 18 residues. Trimming at V came to 6 bases and at J to 8 bases, leaving 15 bases not matched to a gene. The CDR3 nucleotides are TGTGCCAGCAGCAGGACGACTAGCGGGGGGGCCGATGCCCATGAGCAGTTCTTC. Translated: CASSRTTSGGADAHEQFF.

As for this clonotype: A single base separates this from a much larger clone, so it may be a read error. Since no conserved phenylalanine or tryptophan closes the CDR3, a read error is the likely cause. The V and J genes are TRBV5-1 and TRBJ2-3, with unresolved D. CDR1 and CDR2 (germline): SGHRS, YFSETQ. The CDR3 contains 15 residues. Trimming stripped 6 bases from V and 0 bases from J, with 14 bases between. The CDR3 loop reads CASTLGGPSTDTQYL. The DNA for the CDR3 is TGCGCCAGCACCCTCGGCGGACCAAGCACAGATACGCAGTATTTG.

This clonotype was detected only once. It is likely a read error, because the conserved phenylalanine at the end of the CDR3 is missing. The genes are TRBV6-6 and TRBJ1-5, with 7 positions matching TRBD1. The CDR3 covers 15 residues. Germline assignment: CDR1 MNHNY and CDR2 SVGAGI (reference sequence). CDR3 sequence reads: CTSSYATGGNQPQHL. The CDR3 bases are TGTACCAGCAGTTACGCCACAGGGGGCAATCAGCCCCAGCATTTG.